The 20 T cell receptor beta chains listed next were all sequenced from one sample in a study of tissue T cells after allogeneic stem cell transplantation. Sample time point: mouse harvest day 7 after allogeneic transplant. The graft held 10^6 splenic CD5+ T cells and 10^7 T-cell-depleted bone marrow cells. TCRdb's table, derived via immunoSEQ multiplex PCR, lists solely in-frame clones and lacks some. The table has about 8,700 clones, 35% to 50% seen once. Material: skin. The receptors stem from a female BALB/c mouse given C57BL/6 T cells with graft-versus-host disease after an allogeneic hematopoietic cell transplant.

Note on this clone: Gene names and germline refer to mouse. The read terminates 1 residue before the CDR3 end, so the remaining end is supplied by the germline J gene. The chain recombines TRBV16 with TRBJ2-7; TRBD2 aligns across 11 bases. V lost 5 bases, J lost 5 bases, and 5 bases stayed unmatched. The CDR3 has 14 amino acids. The germline gives CDR1 SGHSA, CDR2 FRNQAP. CDR3 bases read: TGTGCAAGCAGCCTAAACTGGGGGGGCGATGAACAGTAC. The encoded protein is CASSLNWGGDEQY. The complete CDR3 protein is CASSLNWGGDEQYF. Drawing the rest from reference TRBV16 and TRBJ2-7, the complete variable domain is NAGVIQTPRHKVTGKGQEATLWCEPISGHSAVFWYRQTIVQGLEFLTYFRNQAPIDDSGMPKERFSAQMPNQSHSTLKIQSTQPQDSAVYLCASSLNWGGDEQYFGPGTRLTVL.

On this clone itself: The gene names here belong to mouse. The CDR3 extends 1 residue past the end of the read, so its final part is completed from the germline J gene. V is TRBV13-1 and J is TRBJ1-1, with TRBD1 as a possible D gene (5 bases). Germline V gene data show CDR1 as NSHNY and CDR2 as SYGAGN. V lost 4 bases and J 4 bases, leaving 11 bases between the germline ends. This CDR3 has 13 residues. CDR3 protein: CASSQQEATEVFF. The DNA read from the CDR3 is TGTGCCAGCAGTCAACAGGAGGCCACAGAAGTCTTC.

The sample holds one count of this clone. Gene names and germline refer to mouse. Read data end 1 residue before the CDR3 end; the end is taken from the germline J gene. The chain couples TRBV1 to TRBJ2-3; 8 nucleotides align to TRBD2. Germline trimming cut 1 base from V and 3 bases from J; bases unmatched to any gene: 6. The CDR3 runs 16 residues. From germline, CDR1 is NSQYPW and CDR2 LRSPGD (reference sequence). CDR3 region: CTCSAGTGGAAETLYF. The part of the CDR3 DNA that was read is TGCACCTGCAGTGCAGGCACTGGGGGTGCGGCAGAAACGCTGTAT.

For this clone: The gene names given are mouse names. The read falls 1 residue short of the CDR3 end, and the missing part is taken from the germline J gene. This chain connects TRBV29 to TRBJ1-2; 9 bases fit TRBD1. The germline V gene has CDR1 MSHET and CDR2 SYDVDS. The CDR3 totals 14 residues. V shed 5 bases and J 0 bases; nucleotides not matched to a gene: 1. CDR3 loop: CASSRDRANSDYTF. The CDR3 DNA, read in part, is TGTGCTAGCAGTCGGGACAGGGCAAACTCCGACTACACC.

As regards this clone: Mouse gene names apply. Coverage ceases 1 residue before the CDR3 finishes, and the germline J gene fills in the end. The genes are TRBV1 and TRBJ2-5; maybe TRBD2 (6 bases). The germline V gene has CDR1 NSQYPW and CDR2 LRSPGD (reference sequence). The CDR3 is made up of 14 amino acids. V lost 2 bases and J lost 4, with 10 bases in between. The CDR3 loop reads CTCSAPGGEDTQYF. Incomplete CDR3 DNA: TGCACCTGCAGTGCACCGGGGGGTGAAGACACCCAGTAC.

Comments on this clone: The gene names given are mouse names. The read is 1 residue too short to cover the CDR3 end, so that end is filled in from the germline J gene. The gene calls are TRBV3 and TRBJ2-7; 11 bases are a match to TRBD2. The trim removed 5 bases at V and 4 bases at J, leaving 1 base unmatched. The CDR3 sequence is 13 residues long. In germline, CDR1 is SNHLY, CDR2 FYNGKV (reference sequence). This chain's CDR3 is CASSRDWGYEQYF. CDR3 bases read: TGTGCCAGCAGCCGGGACTGGGGGTATGAACAGTAC.

In regard to this clone: The gene names here belong to mouse. The read stops 1 residue short of the end of the CDR3; the missing end is completed from the germline J gene. The rearrangement uses TRBV2 and TRBJ2-7; TRBD2 aligns across 10 bases. The trim removed 0 bases at V and 4 bases at J, leaving 3 bases unmatched. The CDR3 consists of 15 residues. Germline-derived CDR1 and CDR2 are LGHNA and YSYQKL. The chain's CDR3 is CASSQDRTGGYEQYF. The part of the CDR3 DNA that was read is TGTGCCAGCAGCCAAGATCGGACTGGGGGTTATGAACAGTAC.

On this clone itself: Genes here carry mouse names. Read data end 1 residue before the CDR3 end; the end is taken from the germline J gene. V is TRBV26 and J is TRBJ1-1, with no clear D. Germline V gene sequence: CDR1 KGHPV, CDR2 FQNQEV (reference sequence). The CDR3 is 14 amino acids. V was shortened by 0 bases and J by 0 bases, with 5 bases between the two germline ends. The CDR3: CASSLSRANTEVFF. The covered CDR3 bases are TGTGCCAGCAGTCTGTCGAGGGCAAACACAGAAGTCTTC. The full variable domain, completed using reference TRBV26 and TRBJ1-1, is NSKVIQTPRYLVKGQGQKAKMRCIPEKGHPVVFWYQQNKNNEFKFLINFQNQEVLQQIDMTEKRFSAECPSNSPCSLEIQSSEAGDSALYLCASSLSRANTEVFFGKGTRLTVV.

This clone appeared a few times. All gene names here are mouse names. The read comes to an end 1 residue before the CDR3 does, leaving the germline J gene to fill in the end. The chain employs TRBV14 and TRBJ2-1; 7 bases line up with TRBD2. The CDR3 length is 15 residues. The germline CDR1 and CDR2 sequences are SGHDT and FRDEAV. V lost 1 base and J lost 4; bases outside the gene matches: 5. The CDR3 reads CASSFPGGGYAEQFF. Incomplete CDR3 DNA: TGTGCCAGCAGTTTCCCCGGTGGGGGGTATGCTGAGCAGTTC.

A note on this clone: The gene names here belong to mouse. The read ends 1 residue before the CDR3 terminus; that terminus is restored from the germline J gene. V is TRBV31 and J is TRBJ1-4, with D unclear. The CDR3 is 14 amino acids. Trimming took off 3 bases at V and 3 bases at J, with 11 bases between the two ends. Germline CDR1 reads GKSSPN; CDR2 reads SITVG. CDR3 amino acids: CAWSTRATNERLFF. Partial CDR3 DNA: TGTGCCTGGAGCACTAGGGCCACCAACGAAAGATTATTT. Variable domain in full (rest from reference TRBV31 and TRBJ1-4): AQTIHQWPVAEIKAVGSPLSLGCTIKGKSSPNLYWYWQATGGTLQQLFYSITVGQVESVVQLNLSASRPKDDQFILSTEKLLLSHSGFYLCAWSTRATNERLFFGHGTKLSVL.

With respect to this clone: Mouse gene names and germline throughout. The read ends 1 residue early relative to the CDR3; the germline J gene fills the gap. The rearrangement links TRBV1 to TRBJ2-3, with 7 positions matching TRBD2. Germline CDR1 and CDR2: NSQYPW and LRSPGD (reference sequence). The CDR3 loop spans 16 amino acids. The trim removed 0 bases at V and 0 bases at J, leaving 3 bases unmatched. CDR3 DNA, as far as it was read: TGCACCTGCAGTGCAGATTCCTGGGGGAGTGCAGAAACGCTGTAT. Amino acid sequence: CTCSADSWGSAETLY. The entire CDR3 protein is CTCSADSWGSAETLYF.

As regards this clone: Gene names and germline refer to mouse. The read ends 1 residue early relative to the CDR3; the germline J gene fills the gap. This sequence joins TRBV26 and TRBJ2-3, with TRBD1 identical over 8 bases. The CDR3 is 15 amino acids. V shed 5 bases, J shed 0 bases, and the junction held 4 bases outside the gene matches. Germline values: CDR1 KGHPV, CDR2 FQNQEV (reference sequence). The CDR3: CASSVDRGSAETLYF. The DNA read from the CDR3 is TGTGCCAGCAGTGTCGACAGGGGTAGTGCAGAAACGCTGTAT.

Points on this clone: Each gene name is a mouse one. The read falls 1 residue short of the CDR3 end, and the missing part is taken from the germline J gene. The rearrangement links TRBV3 to TRBJ1-1, with no clear D. The CDR3 totals 13 residues. Per the germline V gene, CDR1 is SNHLY and CDR2 is FYNGKV (reference sequence). The ends were cut back, 5 bases at V and 1 base at J, with 8 bases in the middle. CDR3 bases read: TGTGCCAGCAGCGCCCACAGGAACACAGAAGTCTTC. Translation: CASSAHRNTEVF. The full CDR3 protein reads CASSAHRNTEVFF.

The table lists this clone with a few counts. All gene names here are mouse names. CDR3 sequence: CASSPQVFNQDTQYF. Incomplete CDR3 DNA: TGTGCCAGCAGTCCACAGGTCTTTAACCAAGACACCCAGTAC. The genes are TRBV26 and TRBJ2-5; D perhaps matches TRBD1 (5 bases). Read coverage stops 1 residue before the CDR3 terminus; the germline J gene supplies the remainder. Germline V CDR1 and CDR2: KGHPV, FQNQEV (reference sequence). The CDR3 contains 15 residues. Trimming took 4 bases from V and 0 from J, leaving 11 bases between them.

For this clone: Mouse names are used for the genes. The CDR3 goes on 1 residue after the read ends, and that part is filled in from the germline J gene. This chain joins TRBV26 and TRBJ2-4; 14 bases fit TRBD2. CDR1 and CDR2 (germline): KGHPV, FQNQEV (reference sequence). This CDR3 comprises 15 residues. Losses at the gene ends were 6 bases for V and 6 bases for J; bases not matched to a gene: 5. The CDR3 bases that were read are TGTGCCAGCAGGCCGGGACTGGGGGGGCACAACACCTTGTAC. It specifies CASRPGLGGHNTLY. The full-length CDR3 reads as CASRPGLGGHNTLYF. Combining the CDR3 with reference TRBV26 and TRBJ2-4 gives the whole variable domain NSKVIQTPRYLVKGQGQKAKMRCIPEKGHPVVFWYQQNKNNEFKFLINFQNQEVLQQIDMTEKRFSAECPSNSPCSLEIQSSEAGDSALYLCASRPGLGGHNTLYFGAGTRLSVL.

A few counts support this clone. Mouse germline and gene names are used. Incomplete CDR3 DNA: TGTGCCAGCAGTCCCCCGGGACACCTATATGAACAGTAC. It specifies CASSPPGHLYEQY. The entire CDR3 protein reads CASSPPGHLYEQYF. The chain carries TRBV26 and TRBJ2-7, with a tentative D call TRBD1 (6 bases). The read finishes 1 residue shy of the CDR3 end, and the germline J gene is used to complete it. There are 14 residues in the CDR3. Trimming stripped 4 bases from V and 4 bases from J, with 14 bases between. Germline V gene lookup returns CDR1 KGHPV and CDR2 FQNQEV (reference sequence).

This clone was found once. Genes and germline are mouse. The CDR3 loop is CASSILQGADTEVFF. CDR3 DNA (partial): TGTGCCAGCAGTATCCTTCAGGGGGCCGACACAGAAGTCTTC. The chain links TRBV19 to TRBJ1-1; 8 nucleotides line up with TRBD1. The observed sequence ends 1 residue before the CDR3 terminus, with the missing tail filled in from the germline J gene. CDR3 length: 15 residues. Unmatched junction bases numbered 6, after V lost 2 bases and J lost 3 bases. The germline gives CDR1 FNHDT, CDR2 SITEND (reference sequence).

Comment on this clone: The gene symbols are mouse symbols. Sequencing ends 1 residue short of the CDR3 end; the germline J gene provides the rest. The chain joins TRBV22 to TRBJ1-3. TRBV22 is marked as a pseudogene. The CDR3 extends over 14 amino acids. This CDR3 is CASSCTGLGNTLYF. Incomplete CDR3 DNA: TGTGCCAGCAGTTGTACGGGGCTCGGAAATACGCTCTAT.

On this clone itself: The gene symbols are mouse symbols. From the germline J gene comes the end of the CDR3, since the read stops 1 residue before it. The chain recombines TRBV12-2 with TRBJ1-2; D is unclear. V lost 0 bases to trimming and J lost 0 bases, with 7 bases between them. This CDR3 spans 14 amino acids. In germline, CDR1 is SGHLS, CDR2 HYDKME. The CDR3: CASSLQVANSDYTF. The part of the CDR3 DNA that was read is TGTGCCAGCTCTCTCCAGGTTGCAAACTCCGACTACACC.

Points on this clone: The listed genes are named as in mouse. Read sequence stops 1 residue before the CDR3 end, and the germline J gene provides the missing end. The chain carries TRBV13-1 and TRBJ1-2; 8 bases match TRBD1. Trimming removed 3 bases from V and 4 bases from J; junction bases left unmatched: 8. Germline CDR1 and CDR2: NSHNY and SYGAGN. The CDR3 runs 15 residues. CDR3 DNA, as far as it was read: TGTGCCAGCAGTGTACAGGGGGGCGCGAGCTCCGACTACACC. Protein sequence: CASSVQGGASSDYT. The complete CDR3 reads CASSVQGGASSDYTF.